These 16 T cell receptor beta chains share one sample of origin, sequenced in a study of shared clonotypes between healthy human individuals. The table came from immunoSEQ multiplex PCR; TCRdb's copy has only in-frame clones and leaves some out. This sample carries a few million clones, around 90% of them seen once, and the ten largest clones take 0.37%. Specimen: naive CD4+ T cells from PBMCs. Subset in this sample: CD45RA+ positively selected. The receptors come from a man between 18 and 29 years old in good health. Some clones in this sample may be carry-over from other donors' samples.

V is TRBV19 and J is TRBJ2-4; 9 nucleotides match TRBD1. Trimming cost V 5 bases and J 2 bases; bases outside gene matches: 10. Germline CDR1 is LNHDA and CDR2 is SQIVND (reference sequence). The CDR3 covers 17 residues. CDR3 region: CASSSRDRVTSKNIQYF. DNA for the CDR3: TGTGCCAGTAGTTCCCGGGACAGGGTGACCTCCAAAAACATTCAGTACTTC. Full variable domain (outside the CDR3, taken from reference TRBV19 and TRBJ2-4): DGGITQSPKYLFRKEGQNVTLSCEQNLNHDAMYWYRQDPGQGLRLIYYSQIVNDFQKGDIAEGYSVSREKKESFPLTVTSAQKNPTAFYLCASSSRDRVTSKNIQYFGAGTRLSVL.

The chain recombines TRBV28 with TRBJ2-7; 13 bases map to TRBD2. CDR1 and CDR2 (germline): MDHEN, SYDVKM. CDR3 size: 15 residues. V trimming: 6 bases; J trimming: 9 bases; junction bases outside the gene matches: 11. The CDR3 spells CASSLNPTSGRWQYF. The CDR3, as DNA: TGTGCCAGCAGCTTGAACCCGACTAGCGGGAGGTGGCAGTACTTC.

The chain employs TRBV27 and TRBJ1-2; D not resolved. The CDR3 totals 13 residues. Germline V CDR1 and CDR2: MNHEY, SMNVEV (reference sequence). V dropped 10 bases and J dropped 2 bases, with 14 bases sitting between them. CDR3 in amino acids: CATTAGPNYGYTF. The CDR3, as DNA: TGTGCCACCACCGCTGGACCAAACTATGGCTACACCTTC.

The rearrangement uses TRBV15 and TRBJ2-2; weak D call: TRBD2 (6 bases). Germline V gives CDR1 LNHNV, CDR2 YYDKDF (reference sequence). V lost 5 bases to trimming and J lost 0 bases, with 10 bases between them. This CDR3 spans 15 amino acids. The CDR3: CATSPGLSNTGELFF. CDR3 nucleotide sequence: TGTGCCACCAGCCCGGGACTGTCGAACACCGGGGAGCTGTTTTTT.

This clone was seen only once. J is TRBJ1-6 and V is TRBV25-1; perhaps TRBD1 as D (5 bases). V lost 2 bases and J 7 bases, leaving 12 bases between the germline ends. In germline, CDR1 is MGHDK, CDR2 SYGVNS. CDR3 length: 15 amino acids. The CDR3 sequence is CASSEGGGSNSPLHF. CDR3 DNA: TGTGCCAGCAGTGAAGGCGGGGGATCAAATTCACCCCTCCACTTT. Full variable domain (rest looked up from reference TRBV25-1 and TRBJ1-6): EADIYQTPRYLVIGTGKKITLECSQTMGHDKMYWYQQDPGMELHLIHYSYGVNSTEKGDLSSESTVSRIRTEHFPLTLESARPSHTSQYLCASSEGGGSNSPLHFGNGTRLTVT.

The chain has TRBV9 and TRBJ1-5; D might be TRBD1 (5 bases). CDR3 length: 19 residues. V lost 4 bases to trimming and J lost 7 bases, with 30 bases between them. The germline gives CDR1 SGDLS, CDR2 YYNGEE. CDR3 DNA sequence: TGTGCCAGCAGCCCTACAGTTATTCAAATCCAGGGTGCGGCGCAGCCCCAGCATTTT. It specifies CASSPTVIQIQGAAQPQHF.

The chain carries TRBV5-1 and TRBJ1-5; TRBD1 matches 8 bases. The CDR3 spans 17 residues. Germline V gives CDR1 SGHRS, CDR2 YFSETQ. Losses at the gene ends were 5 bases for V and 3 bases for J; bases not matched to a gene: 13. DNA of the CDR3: TGCGCCAGCAGTTGGGGGGACAGGAGACCTACCAATCAGCCCCAGCATTTT. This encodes CASSWGDRRPTNQPQHF.

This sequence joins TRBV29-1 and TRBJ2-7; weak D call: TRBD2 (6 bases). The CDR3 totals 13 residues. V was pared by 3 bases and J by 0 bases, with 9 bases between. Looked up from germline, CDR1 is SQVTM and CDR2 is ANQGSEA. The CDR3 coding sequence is TGCAGCGTTGACCGGGGGAGCTCCTACGAGCAGTACTTC. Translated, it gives CSVDRGSSYEQYF.

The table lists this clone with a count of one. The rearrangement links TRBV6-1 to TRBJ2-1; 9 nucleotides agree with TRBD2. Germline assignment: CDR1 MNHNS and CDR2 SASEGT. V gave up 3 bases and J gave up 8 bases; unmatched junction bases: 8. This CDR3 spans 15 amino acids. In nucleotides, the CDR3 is TGTGCCAGCAGTGATGGGCTAGCGGGGCGGGATGAGCAGTTCTTC. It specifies CASSDGLAGRDEQFF.

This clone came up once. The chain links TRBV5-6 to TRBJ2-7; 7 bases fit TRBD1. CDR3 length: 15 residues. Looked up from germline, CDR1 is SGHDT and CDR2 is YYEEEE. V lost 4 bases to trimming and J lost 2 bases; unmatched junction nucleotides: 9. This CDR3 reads CASSGGQDGPYEQYF. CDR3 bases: TGTGCCAGCAGCGGTGGACAGGACGGACCCTACGAGCAGTACTTC.

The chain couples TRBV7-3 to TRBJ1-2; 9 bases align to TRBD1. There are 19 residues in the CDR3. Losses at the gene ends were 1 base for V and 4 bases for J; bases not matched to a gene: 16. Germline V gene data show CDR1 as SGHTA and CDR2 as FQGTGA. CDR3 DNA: TGTGCCAGCAGCTTAAGGGCCTGGACAGGGGATGTGGGCGGCTATGGCTACACCTTC. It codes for CASSLRAWTGDVGGYGYTF.

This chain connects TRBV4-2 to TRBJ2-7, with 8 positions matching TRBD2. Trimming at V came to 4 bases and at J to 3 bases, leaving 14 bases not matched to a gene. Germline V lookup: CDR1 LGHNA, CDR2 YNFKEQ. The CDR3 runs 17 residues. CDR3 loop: CASSPRGRGLALYEQYF. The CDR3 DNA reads TGTGCCAGCAGCCCCCGGGGACGAGGACTAGCTCTCTACGAGCAGTACTTC.

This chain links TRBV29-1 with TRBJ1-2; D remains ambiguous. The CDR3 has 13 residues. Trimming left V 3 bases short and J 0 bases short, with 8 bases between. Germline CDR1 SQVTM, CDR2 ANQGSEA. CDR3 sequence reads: CSVEGRSNYGYTF. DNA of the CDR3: TGCAGCGTTGAGGGCAGATCTAACTATGGCTACACCTTC.

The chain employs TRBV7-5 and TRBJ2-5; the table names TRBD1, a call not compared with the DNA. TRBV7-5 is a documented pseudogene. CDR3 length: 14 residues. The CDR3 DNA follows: TGTGCCCCAAAGACAGGGGCCTTTAGAGAGACCCAGTACTTC. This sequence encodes CAPKTGAFRETQYF.

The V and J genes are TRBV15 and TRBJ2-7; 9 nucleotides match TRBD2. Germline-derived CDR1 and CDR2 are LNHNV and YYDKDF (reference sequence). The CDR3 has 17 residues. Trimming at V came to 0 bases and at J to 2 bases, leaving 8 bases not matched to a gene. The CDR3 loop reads CATSREGSSGATYEQYF. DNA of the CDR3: TGTGCCACCAGCAGAGAGGGATCTAGCGGGGCCACCTACGAGCAGTACTTC.

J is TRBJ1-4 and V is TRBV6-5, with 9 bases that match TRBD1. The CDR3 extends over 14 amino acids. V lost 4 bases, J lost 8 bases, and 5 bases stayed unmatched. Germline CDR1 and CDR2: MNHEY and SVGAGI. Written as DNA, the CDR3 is TGTGCCAGCAGTTCCGGGACAGGGAGGGAAAAACTGTTTTTT. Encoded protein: CASSSGTGREKLFF.